The 21 T cell receptor beta chains presented below share a single source sample, sequenced in a study of CD8 T cells in ankylosing spondylitis. No antigen is known for these receptors. TCRdb called the 5' RACE reads again in MiXCR, with one record for every CDR3 protein. The table includes about 390,000 distinct CDR3 sequences, approximately 20% detected once. Overall study findings and caveats: It appeared that ankylosing spondylitis blood was characterized by a TCR beta motif of seven or eight highly homologous variants.

Sequencing used blood, either unsorted or a sorted T cell fraction (not recorded which). These receptors all come from a male donor with ankylosing spondylitis.

For this clonotype: Because the CDR3 is missing its conserved closing phenylalanine or tryptophan, this is likely a read error. This rearrangement joins TRBV6-1 to TRBJ2-3; TRBD1 aligns across 9 bases. The CDR3 extends over 15 amino acids. J gave up 4 bases and V 3 bases, and 5 bases lay outside the gene matches. CDR1 and CDR2 (germline): MNHNS, SASEGT. The CDR3 DNA reads TGTGCCAGCAGTGAGGACAGGGGTCCGGCAGATACGCAGTATTCT. Its protein is CASSEDRGPADTQYS.

There are a few counts of this clonotype. The V gene is TRBV10-2, the J gene TRBJ1-1; 7 nucleotides agree with TRBD1. CDR3 length: 13 residues. Germline V CDR1 and CDR2: WSHSY, SAAADI. V lost 5 bases and J lost 8; bases outside the gene matches: 8. The CDR3 is CASSSNRGGEAFF. The CDR3 DNA sequence: TGCGCCAGCAGTTCAAACAGGGGAGGAGAAGCTTTCTTT.

There are a few counts of this clonotype. V is TRBV29-1 and J is TRBJ2-5, with D perhaps matching TRBD1 (6 bases). The CDR3 extends over 13 amino acids. V was cut by 7 bases and J by 1 base, with 13 bases left in between. Germline V lookup: CDR1 SQVTM, CDR2 ANQGSEA. This CDR3 reads CSGTGRGQETQYF. The CDR3 region has the DNA TGCAGCGGTACAGGGAGAGGCCAAGAGACCCAGTACTTC.

This rearrangement joins TRBV6-5 to TRBJ2-1; D perhaps matches TRBD2 (5 bases). Trimming pared 3 bases from V and 11 bases from J, leaving 11 bases between. Germline-derived CDR1 and CDR2 are MNHEY and SVGAGI. CDR3 length: 12 amino acids. Here the CDR3 DNA reads TGTGCCAGCAGTTATCCGAGGGCGAAGCAGTTCTTC. This encodes CASSYPRAKQFF.

The V gene is TRBV10-2, the J gene TRBJ2-2, with TRBD2 matching over 10 bases. Germline-derived CDR1 and CDR2 are WSHSY and SAAADI. V trimming: 8 bases; J trimming: 2 bases; junction bases outside the gene matches: 8. The CDR3 contains 16 residues. CDR3 region: CASASLAGVNTGELFF. The CDR3 DNA reads as TGCGCCAGCGCGTCGCTAGCGGGAGTAAACACCGGGGAGCTGTTTTTT.

This clonotype turned up a few times. This chain links TRBV5-1 with TRBJ2-1; 9 bases map to TRBD2. J was trimmed by 6 bases and V by 2 bases; bases with no gene match: 9. Germline CDR1 reads SGHRS; CDR2 reads YFSETQ. The CDR3 extends over 16 amino acids. CDR3 amino acids: CASSFGTSRRSNEQFF. For the CDR3, the DNA is TGCGCCAGCAGCTTCGGGACTAGCCGGAGATCCAATGAGCAGTTCTTC.

The V gene is TRBV10-3, the J gene TRBJ2-7, with TRBD1 identical over 8 bases. Germline CDR1 reads ENHRY; CDR2 reads SYGVKD. Germline trimming cut 5 bases from V and 6 bases from J; bases unmatched to any gene: 9. This CDR3 has 14 residues. This CDR3 reads CAISKPTGVSEQYF. The CDR3 nucleotides are TGTGCCATCAGTAAACCGACAGGGGTCTCCGAGCAGTACTTC.

There are a few counts of this clonotype. The chain carries TRBV12-3 or TRBV12-4 and TRBJ2-4, with D perhaps matching TRBD1 (6 bases). The V gene lost 6 bases and the J gene lost 7 bases, with 13 bases spanning the gap. This CDR3 comprises 13 residues. For the CDR3, the DNA is TGTGCCAGCAGCCGAGACAGGCCCAACATTCAGTACTTC. Its protein product is CASSRDRPNIQYF.

This clonotype has only one observation. The V gene is TRBV30, the J gene TRBJ2-1; unclear D gene. The germline CDR1 and CDR2 sequences are GTSNPN and SVGIG (reference sequence). V gave up 3 bases and J gave up 7 bases, with 7 bases separating them. The CDR3 runs to 11 residues. In nucleotides, the CDR3 is TGTGCCTGGAGCGGACCGAATGAGCAGTTCTTC. Translation: CAWSGPNEQFF.

The chain couples TRBV12-3 or TRBV12-4 to TRBJ2-1, with D possibly matching TRBD2 (6 bases). This CDR3 comprises 16 residues. V was pared by 6 bases and J by 4 bases, with 19 bases between. The CDR3 protein is CASSPAGGIGYNEQFF. DNA of the CDR3: TGTGCCAGCAGCCCGGCGGGCGGGATCGGGTACAATGAGCAGTTCTTC.

This clonotype came up a few times. The V and J genes are TRBV7-2 and TRBJ2-1; D unclear. The germline V gene encodes CDR1 SGHTA and CDR2 FQGNSA. The CDR3 totals 16 residues. Trimming left V 0 bases short and J 6 bases short, with 15 bases between. The CDR3 here is CASSLARRAFGNEQFF. DNA of the CDR3: TGTGCCAGCAGCTTAGCCAGAAGGGCATTTGGCAATGAGCAGTTCTTC.

This clonotype showed up just a few times. This chain uses TRBV4-2 with TRBJ2-1; D perhaps matches TRBD2 (6 bases). Germline CDR1 is LGHNA and CDR2 is YNFKEQ. Trimming stripped 0 bases from V and 3 bases from J, with 9 bases between. The CDR3 spans 15 residues. The CDR3 bases are TGTGCCAGCAGCCAAGACTCTAGCGTCTACAATGAGCAGTTCTTC. Its translation is CASSQDSSVYNEQFF.

The V gene is TRBV11-3, the J gene TRBJ2-6; the D gene is possibly TRBD1 (5 bases). Germline assignment: CDR1 SGHNT and CDR2 YENEEA. This CDR3 has 16 amino acids. V dropped 6 bases and J dropped 3 bases, with 15 bases sitting between them. The CDR3 nucleotides are TGTGCCAGCAGATGGCAGGGTCTAGGTGGGGCCAACGTCCTGACTTTC. Translating it yields CASRWQGLGGANVLTF.

This clonotype was detected a few times. The gene calls are TRBV20-1 and TRBJ2-1; no clear D gene. Trimming shortened V by 1 base and J by 12 bases, and 13 bases separated the two germline ends. The CDR3 sequence is 12 residues long. Germline CDR1 DFQATT, CDR2 SNEGSKA (reference sequence). CDR3 amino acids: CSARAPRVVQFF. DNA of the CDR3: TGCAGTGCTAGAGCCCCCCGCGTTGTGCAGTTCTTC.

This clonotype was seen more than once but under ten times. The CDR3 sequence is CSARDVARGWRGNQPQHF. As DNA, the CDR3 is TGCAGTGCTAGAGATGTGGCCAGGGGGTGGCGTGGCAATCAGCCCCAGCATTTT. The chain has TRBV20-1 and TRBJ1-5, with 7 bases aligning to TRBD1. The J segment lost 2 bases and the V segment lost 0 bases, leaving 13 bases of the junction unmatched. This CDR3 is 18 amino acids long. Germline CDR1 is DFQATT and CDR2 is SNEGSKA (reference sequence).

The chain links TRBV4-2 to TRBJ2-1; possible D gene TRBD2, 6 bases. The CDR3 length is 17 residues. V was cut by 2 bases and J by 3 bases, with 17 bases left in between. The germline CDR1 and CDR2 sequences are LGHNA and YNFKEQ. In nucleotides, the CDR3 is TGTGCCAGCAGCCAATCCCTTCGGCGGGGAATCTACAATGAGCAGTTCTTC. Residues: CASSQSLRRGIYNEQFF.

This clonotype has just a few counts. The J gene is TRBJ2-7, the V gene TRBV6-2 or TRBV6-3, with 7 bases identical to TRBD2. The CDR3 totals 12 residues. Germline-derived CDR1 and CDR2 are MNHEY and SVGEGT. The J segment lost 3 bases and the V segment lost 6 bases, leaving 2 bases of the junction unmatched. The CDR3 is CASSRDYYEQYF. For the CDR3, the DNA is TGTGCCAGCAGCCGGGACTACTACGAGCAGTACTTC.

This clonotype appeared a few times. This sequence joins TRBV3-1 and TRBJ2-5; D is ambiguous. The CDR3 has 13 amino acids. The ends were cut back, 1 base at V and 4 bases at J, with 7 bases in the middle. Per the germline V gene, CDR1 is LGHDT and CDR2 is YNNKEL (reference sequence). The CDR3 bases are TGTGCCAGCAGCCAAGGACGGTCAGAGACCCAGTACTTC. It is translated as CASSQGRSETQYF.

This clonotype was counted only a few times. The V and J genes are TRBV28 and TRBJ1-5; TRBD1 might be the D (5 bases). Deletions cut 2 bases from V and 1 base from J, with 9 bases between. The CDR3 totals 15 residues. The germline gives CDR1 MDHEN, CDR2 SYDVKM. The CDR3 is CASSLRGKSNQPQHF. DNA for the CDR3: TGTGCCAGCAGTTTAAGGGGAAAGAGCAATCAGCCCCAGCATTTT.

This clonotype was detected many times. The chain recombines TRBV29-1 with TRBJ2-1, with 9 nucleotides matching TRBD2. Germline loops: CDR1 SQVTM, CDR2 ANQGSEA. The CDR3 covers 15 residues. With V trimmed by 6 bases and J by 4 bases, 10 bases remained unmatched. As DNA, the CDR3 is TGCAGCGTCCCCATTAGCGGGAGATATTACAATGAGCAGTTCTTC. As protein: CSVPISGRYYNEQFF.

The V call is TRBV5-6, the J call TRBJ2-1; the D is unclear. The CDR3 sequence is 16 residues long. V was cut by 4 bases and J by 0 bases, with 14 bases left in between. The germline CDR1 and CDR2 sequences are SGHDT and YYEEEE. CDR3 in amino acids: CASSPPLRCSYNEQFF. DNA for the CDR3: TGTGCCAGCAGCCCCCCGCTGCGGTGCTCCTACAATGAGCAGTTCTTC.